The text below deals with one T cell receptor beta chain. This clone was counted only a few times. The clone's antigen remains unknown. No qualities accompany the bases; no much larger clone lies one base away. V is reduced by 5 bases and J by 2 bases, leaving a spacing of 19 bases between them. The CDR3 starts with the cysteine, ends with the phenylalanine, and has 16 residues. Only the CDR3 region is kept as DNA, spanning 48 bases read in frame from base 1. CDR1 SGHVS and CDR2 FQNEAQ were looked up in the germline V gene. The entire amount of isolated RNA was reverse transcribed using the High Capacity cDNA Reverse Transcription Kit, so the sequenced TCRB transcripts were expressed ones. Deep immunoSEQ sequencing was performed on naive, central memory and regulatory T cell samples, with an average of roughly 3.5 million total reads per sample. Sorted cells were lysed in RLT buffer and RNA was extracted with DNase-treated RNeasy Micro or Mini kits, depending on cell number. Each cell subset was processed on its own to prevent cross-contamination, while patient and healthy donor samples were processed together. The immunoSEQ multiplex PCR was used to amplify TCRB sequences from cDNA, generating 87-bp fragments that spanned the CDR3 region. Sequencing of the amplicons was performed on the Illumina HiSeq platform. As for the original processing: PCR bias was computationally corrected using synthetic template baselines, reads within Hamming distance 2 were collapsed, and singletons that could not be merged were discarded. By aligning reads against IMGT, V, D and J genes, CDR3 length, and insertions or deletions at six rearrangement sites were assigned. Clonotype counts were normalized to sorted cell number within each subset before computing true diversity and Gini coefficients with the tcR R package. The overlap coefficient, calculated on TCRB nucleotide sequences, was used to quantify repertoire sharing. In its TCRdb copy, this immuneACCESS table keeps in-frame sequences only and misses some clones. Where compared with another copy, unresolved V genes explain less than half of these, and the others have no known cause. The DNA was the basis for D and trimming; V, J and clone size are from that table. The sample table shows over 150,000 clones, and about 8.5% are seen once. Almost 0.65% of the sample lies in the top ten.

These data originate in a study of beta chain features in type 1 diabetes (dated by TCRdb to 2016 to 2018). Describing the broader study: Mean age, gender distribution, total cell number and subset yield were not different between patients and healthy donors. In the study, TCRB repertoires of sorted circulating CD4+ T cell subsets from recently diagnosed type 1 diabetes patients were compared with those of matched healthy donors. Across all samples, approximately 100 million sorted cells were examined, and cell number per subset correlated strongly with RNA yield. Naive and central memory subsets were obtained from all 30 or so donors, but regulatory and stem cell-like memory subsets were isolated from only 8 patients and roughly eight healthy donors. Overall study results and their limits: Because cDNA rather than genomic DNA was sequenced, highly expressing activated cells could have been over-represented, although no difference in activation and CD3 levels was found between groups. At VDJ recombination sites, type 1 diabetes patients had fewer insertions and more deleted nucleotides, which implies abnormalities in thymic rearrangement. Naive, central memory and regulatory TCRB repertoires appeared to be more similar among patients than among healthy donors. A moderate but significant shortening of TCRB CDR3 length was observed in type 1 diabetes patients in all four CD4+ subsets. Because small numbers of individuals were included in the HLA sub-analyses, any influence of HLA type on TCRB rearrangement was left unresolved. Shorter templates might be favored by PCR, yet because patient and control samples were amplified and corrected together, any such skew would affect both groups equally.

Each donor gave one peripheral blood draw, roughly 0.11 L on average, collected into heparinised tubes. A BD FACSAria II and a panel including CD45RO, CCR7, CD25, CD127, CD95 and CD27 were used to sort naive, central memory, regulatory and stem cell-like memory CD4+ T cells. All sorted populations exceeded 95% purity. PBMCs were isolated immediately by Lymphoprep density gradient centrifugation and stained directly without culture. So that batch effects would be minimized, each experiment stained and sorted samples in pairs, pairing one healthy donor with one patient. The sequencing sample was made of central memory CD4+ T cells from blood. The rearrangement combines TRBV7-8 with TRBJ2-7; TRBD1 might be the D gene, on 7 matching bases. This TCR came from a man aged 18 to 29 in good health. The CDR3 corresponds to CASSRQGGRAAYEQYF. The DNA sequence is TGTGCCAGCAGCCGCCAGGGGGGCCGCGCGGCCTACGAGCAGTACTTC.